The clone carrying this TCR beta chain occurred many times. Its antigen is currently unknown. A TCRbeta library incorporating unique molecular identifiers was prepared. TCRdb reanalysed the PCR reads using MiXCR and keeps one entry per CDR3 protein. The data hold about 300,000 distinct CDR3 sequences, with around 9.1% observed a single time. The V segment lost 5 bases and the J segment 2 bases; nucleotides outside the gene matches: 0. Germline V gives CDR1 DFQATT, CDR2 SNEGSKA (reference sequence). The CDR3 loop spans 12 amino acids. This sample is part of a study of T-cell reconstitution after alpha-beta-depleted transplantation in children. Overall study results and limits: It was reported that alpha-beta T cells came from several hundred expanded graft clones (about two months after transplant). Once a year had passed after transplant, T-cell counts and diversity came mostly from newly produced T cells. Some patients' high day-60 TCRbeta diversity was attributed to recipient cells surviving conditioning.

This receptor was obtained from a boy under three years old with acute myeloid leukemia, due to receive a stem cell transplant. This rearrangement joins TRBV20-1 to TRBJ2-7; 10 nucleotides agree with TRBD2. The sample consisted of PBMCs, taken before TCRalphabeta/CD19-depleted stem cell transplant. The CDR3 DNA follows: TGCAGTGCTGGACTAGCGGCCTACGAGCAGTACTTC. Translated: CSAGLAAYEQYF.